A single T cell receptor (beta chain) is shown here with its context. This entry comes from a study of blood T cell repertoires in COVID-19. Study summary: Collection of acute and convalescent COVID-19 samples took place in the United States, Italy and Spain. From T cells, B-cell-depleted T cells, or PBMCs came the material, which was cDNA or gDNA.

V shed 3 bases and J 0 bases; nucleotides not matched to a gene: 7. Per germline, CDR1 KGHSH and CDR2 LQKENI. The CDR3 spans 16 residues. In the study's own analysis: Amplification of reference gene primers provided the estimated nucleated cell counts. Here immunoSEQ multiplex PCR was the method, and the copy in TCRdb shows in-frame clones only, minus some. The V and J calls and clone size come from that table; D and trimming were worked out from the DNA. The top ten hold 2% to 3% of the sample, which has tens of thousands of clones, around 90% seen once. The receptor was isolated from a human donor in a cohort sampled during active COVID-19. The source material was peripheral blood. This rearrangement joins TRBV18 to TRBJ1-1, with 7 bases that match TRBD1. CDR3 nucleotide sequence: TGTGCCAGCTCACCGGGACAGCGGAAAATGAACACTGAAGCTTTCTTT. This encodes CASSPGQRKMNTEAFF.